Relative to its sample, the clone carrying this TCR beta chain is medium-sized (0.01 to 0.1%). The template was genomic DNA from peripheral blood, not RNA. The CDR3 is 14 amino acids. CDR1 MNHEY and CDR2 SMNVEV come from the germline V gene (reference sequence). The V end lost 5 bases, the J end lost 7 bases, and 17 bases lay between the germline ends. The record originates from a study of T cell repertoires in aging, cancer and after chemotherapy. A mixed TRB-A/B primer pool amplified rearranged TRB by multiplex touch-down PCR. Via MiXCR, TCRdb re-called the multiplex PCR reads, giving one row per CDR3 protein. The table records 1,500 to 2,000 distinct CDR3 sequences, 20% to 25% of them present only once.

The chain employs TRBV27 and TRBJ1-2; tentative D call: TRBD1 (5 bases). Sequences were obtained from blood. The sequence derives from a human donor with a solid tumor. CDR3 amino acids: CASSLSDLRGGYTF. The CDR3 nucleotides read TGTGCCAGCAGTCTCTCGGACCTGAGGGGTGGCTACACCTTC.